The clone carrying this TCR beta chain was detected many times. Antigen unknown. Quantitative 5'-RACE was performed with molecular barcodes, and it yielded the TCR beta libraries. MiXCR was run by TCRdb on the 5' RACE reads, yielding one entry per CDR3 protein. This table has roughly 490,000 distinct CDR3 sequences, about 5% appearing once. This specimen belongs to a study of CD8 T cells in ankylosing spondylitis. General study results and limits: About 8 highly homologous variants made up a TCR beta motif that seemed to typify ankylosing spondylitis blood.

The sequence derives from a male donor with ankylosing spondylitis. Sequenced sample: blood, either unsorted or a sorted T cell fraction (not recorded which).

In DNA form, the CDR3 reads TGTGCCAGCAGCACAGGAGGCCAGGGTTACGAGCAGTACTTC. This sequence encodes CASSTGGQGYEQYF. The chain recombines TRBV7-9 with TRBJ2-7; the D call may be TRBD1 or TRBD2 (5 bases each). The V end was cut by 5 bases, the J end by 4 bases, with 15 bases between. This CDR3 is built from 14 residues. Germline V gene data show CDR1 as SEHNR and CDR2 as FQNEAQ (reference sequence).